This T cell receptor (beta chain) was profiled in a study of blood T cell repertoires in COVID-19. Overall study context: Spain, Italy and the United States supplied samples that represented acute and convalescent COVID-19. Nucleic acid was either cDNA or gDNA, and it came from T cells, B-cell-depleted T cells, or PBMCs.

This clone has only a few counts. This CDR3 has 16 amino acids. Germline V gives CDR1 SGHRS, CDR2 YFSETQ. V lost 4 bases, J lost 0 bases, and 6 bases stayed unmatched. Authors' processing steps: Reference gene primer amplification yielded estimated nucleated cell counts. Measured with immunoSEQ multiplex PCR; TCRdb has only the in-frame clones, and not every one. From that table come the V and J calls and clone size; the DNA was used to work out D and trimming. The sample consists of approximately 250,000 clones, 70% to 90% of them appearing once. Assignments of participants to cohorts depended upon their own reported clinical history.

Sequencing input: PBMCs or T cells enriched from blood (not recorded which). The chain combines TRBV5-1 with TRBJ1-4; TRBD1 matches at 7 bases. The TCR was taken from a woman aged 30 to 39 with acute COVID-19. CDR3 region: CASSKTGDATNEKLFF. CDR3 bases: TGCGCCAGCAGCAAAACAGGGGATGCAACTAATGAAAAACTGTTTTTT.